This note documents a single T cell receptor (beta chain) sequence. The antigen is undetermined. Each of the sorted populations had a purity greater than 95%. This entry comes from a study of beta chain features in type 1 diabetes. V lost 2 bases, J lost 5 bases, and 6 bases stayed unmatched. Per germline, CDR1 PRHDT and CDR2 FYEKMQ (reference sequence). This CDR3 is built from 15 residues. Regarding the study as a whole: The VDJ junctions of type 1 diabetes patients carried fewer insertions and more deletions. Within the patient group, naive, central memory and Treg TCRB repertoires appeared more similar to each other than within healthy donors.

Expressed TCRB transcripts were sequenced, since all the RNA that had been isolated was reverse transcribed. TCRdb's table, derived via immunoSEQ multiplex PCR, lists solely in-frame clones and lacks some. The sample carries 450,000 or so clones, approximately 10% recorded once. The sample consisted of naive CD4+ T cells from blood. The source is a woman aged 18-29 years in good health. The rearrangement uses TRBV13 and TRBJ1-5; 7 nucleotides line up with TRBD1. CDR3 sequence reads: CASSLRDDRDQPQHF. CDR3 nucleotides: TGTGCCAGCAGCTTAAGAGATGACAGGGATCAGCCCCAGCATTTT.